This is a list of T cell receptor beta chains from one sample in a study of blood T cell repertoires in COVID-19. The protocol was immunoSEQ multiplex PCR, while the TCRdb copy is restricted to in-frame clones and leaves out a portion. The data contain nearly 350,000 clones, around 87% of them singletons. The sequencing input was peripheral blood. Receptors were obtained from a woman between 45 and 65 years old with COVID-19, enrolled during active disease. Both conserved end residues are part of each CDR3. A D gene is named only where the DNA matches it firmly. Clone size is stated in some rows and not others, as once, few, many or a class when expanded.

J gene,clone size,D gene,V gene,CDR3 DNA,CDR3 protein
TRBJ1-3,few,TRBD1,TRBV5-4,TGTGCCAGCAGCTTTGGCGTGCGGACAGGGGGCGGAAACACCATATATTTT,CASSFGVRTGGGNTIYF
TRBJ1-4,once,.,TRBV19,TGTGCCAGTAGGATTACAGGGTTGAGTAATGAAAAACTGTTTTTT,CASRITGLSNEKLFF
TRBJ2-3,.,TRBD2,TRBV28,TGTGCCAGCAGTTTATTGAGACTAGCGGATACGCAGTATTTT,CASSLLRLADTQYF
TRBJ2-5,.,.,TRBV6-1,TGTGCCAGCAGCGAAGGAAACAGGGAGATTCAGGAGACCCAGTACTTC,CASSEGNREIQETQYF
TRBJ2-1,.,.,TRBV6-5,TGTGCCAGCAGTTACCTCGGATTAGCCCGCAATGAGCAGTTCTTC,CASSYLGLARNEQFF
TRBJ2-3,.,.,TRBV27,TGTGCCAGCAGTTTACGGCCAGGTAGTGTCCGCACAGATACGCAGTATTTT,CASSLRPGSVRTDTQYF
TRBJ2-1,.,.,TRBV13,TGTGCCAGCAGCCATACGGGAGCCTCCTACAATGAGCAGTTCTTC,CASSHTGASYNEQFF
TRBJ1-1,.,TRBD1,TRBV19,TGTGCCAGTAGAATGACAGGGGGCTACTCAATGAACACTGAAGCTTTCTTT,CASRMTGGYSMNTEAFF
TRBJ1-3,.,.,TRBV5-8,TGTGCCAGCAGCTTGGTTGGAGGGGATCCTACCCTTTTTGGAAACACCATATATTTT,CASSLVGGDPTLFGNTIYF
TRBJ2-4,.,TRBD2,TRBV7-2,TGTGCCAGCAGCTTAGCGACGAGCGGGGGGGCCAAAAACATTCAGTACTTC,CASSLATSGGAKNIQYF
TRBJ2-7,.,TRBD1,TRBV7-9,TGTGCCAGCAGCTCCGGGGACAGGGGGCGGTACGAGCAGTACTTC,CASSSGDRGRYEQYF
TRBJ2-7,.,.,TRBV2,TGTGCCAGCAGTGAAACAATTTACGAGCAGTACTTC,CASSETIYEQYF
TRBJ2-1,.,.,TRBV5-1,TGCGCCAGCAGCTTGGCGGAGAACAATGAGCAGTTCTTC,CASSLAENNEQFF
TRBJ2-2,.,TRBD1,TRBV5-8,TGTGCCAGCGGGGTCCGGACAGGGAAGTACACCGGGGAGCTGTTTTTT,CASGVRTGKYTGELFF
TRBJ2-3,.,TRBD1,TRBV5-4,TGTGCCAGCGGGACGCCGACAGGGTATGGAGACACAGATACGCAGTATTTT,CASGTPTGYGDTDTQYF
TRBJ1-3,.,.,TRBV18,TGTGCCAGCTCACCTACGGGGGGTTTCTCTGGAAACACCATATATTTT,CASSPTGGFSGNTIYF
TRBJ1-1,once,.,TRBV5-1,TGCGCCAGCAGCTTGACACCCATGAACACTGAAGCTTTCTTT,CASSLTPMNTEAFF
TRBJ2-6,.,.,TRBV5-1,TGCGCCAGCAGCACACAGGCGAGCTCTGGGGCCAACGTCCTGACTTTC,CASSTQASSGANVLTF
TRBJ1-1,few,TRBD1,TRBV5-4,TGTGCCAGCAGTTCCGGGGGACAGCGAAAGGGGCCTGAAGCTTTCTTT,CASSSGGQRKGPEAFF
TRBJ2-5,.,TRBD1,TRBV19,TGTGCCAGTAGTATCCGGGACAGCCAAGAGACCCAGTACTTC,CASSIRDSQETQYF
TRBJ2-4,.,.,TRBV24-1,TGTGCCACCCGATCGCCCGCGGGCATGCTGCAGTACTTC,CATRSPAGMLQYF
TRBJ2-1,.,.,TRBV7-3,TGTGCCAGCAGCCCCGGGGTCGTCTCCTACAATGAGCAGTTCTTC,CASSPGVVSYNEQFF
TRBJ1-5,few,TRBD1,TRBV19,TGTGCCAGTAGTATGACAGGGAATCAGCCCCAGCATTTT,CASSMTGNQPQHF
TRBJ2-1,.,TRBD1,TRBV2,TGTGCCAGTGACAGGGCTAATGAGCAGTTCTTC,CASDRANEQFF
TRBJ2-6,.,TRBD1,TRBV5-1,TGCGCCAGCAGCTCTCACAGGGGCGGTGGGGCCAACGTCCTGACTTTC,CASSSHRGGGANVLTF
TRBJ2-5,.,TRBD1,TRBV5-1,TGCGCCAGCAGCTTGTTGAGCCCCAGGGGGCGCGGAGAGACCCAGTACTTC,CASSLLSPRGRGETQYF
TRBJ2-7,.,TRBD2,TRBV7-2,TGTGCCAGCAGCATAGGGACTAGCTACGAGCAGTACTTC,CASSIGTSYEQYF
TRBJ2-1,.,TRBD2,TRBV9,TGTGCCAGCAGCGTAGAGACTAGCGGGAGTGGTGAGCAGTTCTTC,CASSVETSGSGEQFF
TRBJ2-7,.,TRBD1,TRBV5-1,TGCGCCAGCAGCTTTGCCCGACAGGGGGAGAACTACGAGCAGTACTTC,CASSFARQGENYEQYF
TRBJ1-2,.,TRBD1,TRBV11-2,TGTGCCAGCAGCTTAGATATTAAGGGGGCCAGCTATGGCTACACCTTC,CASSLDIKGASYGYTF
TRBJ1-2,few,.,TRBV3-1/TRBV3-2,TGTGCCAGCAGCCAAAATCGGGGTCCTAACTATGGCTACACCTTC,CASSQNRGPNYGYTF
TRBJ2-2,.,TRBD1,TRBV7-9,TGTGCCAGCAGCTTAGGGGCAGGGGGCGCCGCCGGGGAGCTGTTTTTT,CASSLGAGGAAGELFF
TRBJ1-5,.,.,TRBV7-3,TGTGCCAGCAGCCGGGCCAGGGGTAGCAATCAGCCCCAGCATTTT,CASSRARGSNQPQHF
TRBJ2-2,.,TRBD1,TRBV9,TGTGCCAGCAGGGGGACAGGCACCGGGGAGCTGTTTTTT,CASRGTGTGELFF
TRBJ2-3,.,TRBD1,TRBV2,TGTGCCAGCAGCCCCGGGACAGGGGGCCCAGATACGCAGTATTTT,CASSPGTGGPDTQYF
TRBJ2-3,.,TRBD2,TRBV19,TGTGCCAGTAGAACCGGACTAGGGGGCACAGATACGCAGTATTTT,CASRTGLGGTDTQYF
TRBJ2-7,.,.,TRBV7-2,TGTGCCAGCAGTCTGGGTAGTAGCAGTAGCGAGCAGTACTTC,CASSLGSSSSEQYF
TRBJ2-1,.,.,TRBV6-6,TGTGCCAGCAGTTACAGGGGTTTCTCCTACAATGAGCAGTTCTTC,CASSYRGFSYNEQFF
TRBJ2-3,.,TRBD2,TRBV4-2,TGTGCCAGCAGCCAAGATCTAGCGGGAGGGTCCCGCACAGATACGCAGTATTTT,CASSQDLAGGSRTDTQYF